This paragraph covers one T cell receptor (beta chain) sequence. Per germline, CDR1 LNHDA and CDR2 SQIVND (reference sequence). Trimming left V 9 bases short and J 2 bases short, with 13 bases between. The CDR3 extends over 14 amino acids. This sample stems from a study of blood T cell repertoires in COVID-19. Study as a whole: Some COVID-19 samples were acute and others convalescent; all came from the United States, Italy and Spain. Sources were T cells, B-cell-depleted T cells, or PBMCs; the material itself was cDNA or gDNA.

As handled by the study authors: Reference gene primer amplification yielded estimated nucleated cell counts. Measured with immunoSEQ multiplex PCR; TCRdb has only the in-frame clones, and not every one. The DNA was the basis for D and trimming; V, J and clone size are from that table. The data contain 70,000 to 85,000 clones, roughly 84% of them singletons. Sequencing was carried out using peripheral blood. The sequence derives from a man aged 70-80 years with active or convalescent COVID-19. This sequence joins TRBV19 and TRBJ2-2; D perhaps matches TRBD1 (6 bases). The CDR3 reads CASRDRINTGELFF. The CDR3 nucleotides are TGTGCCAGCCGCGACAGGATAAACACCGGGGAGCTGTTTTTT.